This T cell receptor (beta chain) was identified in a study of cytomegalovirus exposure and HLA in healthy donors. Study information: Earlier findings included roughly 120 million unique TCR beta sequences obtained from about 170 million T cells.

The PCR had 60 Vbeta and 13 Jbeta primers. Assay: immunoSEQ multiplex PCR; the TCRdb copy retains only in-frame clones and omits some. The sample gives some 190,000 clones, approximately 73% of which show up once; around 2.3% is in the top ten. Only a few counts were recorded for this clone. The TCR comes from a woman aged 30 to 39 in good health and CMV-seropositive. Specimen: PBMCs.

In DNA form, the CDR3 reads TGCACCAGCAGGCCCATTCAGGGGAACACTGAAGCTTTCTTT. It specifies CTSRPIQGNTEAFF. The chain has TRBV1 and TRBJ1-1; the D call of TRBD1 is as the table states it, not checked on the DNA. TRBV1 constitutes a pseudogene. The CDR3 consists of 14 residues.